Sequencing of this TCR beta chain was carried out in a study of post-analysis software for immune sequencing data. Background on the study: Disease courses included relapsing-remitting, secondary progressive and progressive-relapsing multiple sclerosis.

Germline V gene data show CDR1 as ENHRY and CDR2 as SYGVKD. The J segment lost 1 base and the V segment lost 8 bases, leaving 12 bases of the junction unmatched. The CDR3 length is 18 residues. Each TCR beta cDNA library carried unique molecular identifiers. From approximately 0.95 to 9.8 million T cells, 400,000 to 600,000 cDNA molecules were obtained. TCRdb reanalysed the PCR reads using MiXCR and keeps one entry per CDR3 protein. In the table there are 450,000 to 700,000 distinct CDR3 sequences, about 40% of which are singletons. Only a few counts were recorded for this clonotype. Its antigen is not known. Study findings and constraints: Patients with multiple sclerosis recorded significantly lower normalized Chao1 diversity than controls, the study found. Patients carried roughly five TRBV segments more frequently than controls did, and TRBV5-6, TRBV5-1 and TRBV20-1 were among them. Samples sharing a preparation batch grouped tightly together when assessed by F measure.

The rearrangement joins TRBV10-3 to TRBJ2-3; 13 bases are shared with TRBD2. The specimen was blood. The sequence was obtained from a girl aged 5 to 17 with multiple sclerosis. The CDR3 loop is CAIAGTSGAHGGTDTQYF. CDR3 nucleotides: TGTGCCATCGCCGGGACTAGCGGGGCCCATGGGGGCACAGATACGCAGTATTTT.